This T cell receptor beta chain stems from a study of T cell changes during pregnancy in multiple sclerosis. The assay was immunoSEQ multiplex PCR, and TCRdb's table has in-frame clones only and misses some. The table shows just over 55,000 clones, with 75% to 95% occurring only once. This clone has a handful of counts. In germline, CDR1 is SGHTA, CDR2 FQGTGA. V was cut by 6 bases and J by 0 bases, with 8 bases left in between. This CDR3 is 13 amino acids long. This clonotype was sampled from a female donor in good health, enrolled as a control in a pregnancy study. The sample in question was peripheral blood, obtained after pregnancy. The V call is TRBV7-3, the J call TRBJ1-1; D gene uncertain. The CDR3: CASREMMNTEAFF. The CDR3 bases are TGTGCCAGCAGGGAGATGATGAACACTGAAGCTTTCTTT. The full variable domain, in which reference TRBV7-3 and TRBJ1-1 provide the parts outside the CDR3, is GAGVSQTPSNKVTEKGKYVELRCDPISGHTALYWYRQSLGQGPEFLIYFQGTGAADDSGLPNDRFFAVRPEGSVSTLKIQRTERGDSAVYLCASREMMNTEAFFGQGTRLTVV.